The entry below describes one TCR beta chain. In its sample, this clonotype was seen many times. It lacks a known antigen. Base qualities are not provided; no much larger clone lies one nucleotide away. CDR1 and CDR2 are drawn from the germline V gene (reference sequence): DFQATT, SNEGSKA. The junction shows trimming of 4 bases on V and 5 bases on J, and the gene matches do not reach 3 bases of it. The CDR3 spans 12 residues, from the cysteine through the phenylalanine. Of the read, only the CDR3 DNA is kept; its 36 bases are in frame from base 1. The sample is drawn from a study of CD8 T cells in ankylosing spondylitis (dated by TCRdb to the late 2010s). General notes on the study: The study profiled T cell receptor beta repertoires in healthy donors and ankylosing spondylitis patients to find disease-linked TCR variants. Peripheral blood samples were taken, and synovial fluid was additionally collected from ankylosing spondylitis patients. The full study cohort comprised around 25 ankylosing spondylitis patients and approximately 100 healthy donors. Study-wide findings and limitations: A TCR beta motif made up of several highly homologous amino acid variants appeared to be characteristic of blood from ankylosing spondylitis patients. The disease-linked clones were reported as significantly enriched in matched synovial fluid samples from ankylosing spondylitis patients. A CD8+ phenotype was shown by the disease-linked clones, which were found at relatively low frequencies in peripheral blood. Some of the motif variants had been reported before in the synovial fluid and blood of reactive arthritis patients, a finding that suggests common disease-initiation mechanisms.

The instrument was an Illumina HiSeq 2500. TCR beta libraries were prepared by quantitative 5'-RACE with molecular barcodes. On the study's bioinformatics: A new computational method, built on a probabilistic model of VDJ rearrangement, was used to identify disease-linked TCR variants. TCRdb's own reprocessing of the public reads used fastp at Q25 and MiXCR and kept productive beta chains. Records with the same CDR3 protein are collapsed into one entry carrying the most frequent genes and DNA. What appears here as the V and J calls and clone size reflects TCRdb's work, not the paper's. The sample data list approximately 250,000 distinct CDR3 sequences, and 7% to 10% of these were observed just once. The ten largest clonotypes hold roughly 5% of the sample.

The sequenced sample was blood, either unsorted or a sorted T cell fraction (not recorded which). This sequence uses TRBV20-1 and TRBJ2-5, with 8 middle bases fitting TRBD2. This clonotype originated in a female donor with ankylosing spondylitis or in good health (not recorded which). The CDR3: CSAKREWETQYF. The nucleotide sequence reads as follows: TGCAGTGCTAAGCGGGAGTGGGAGACCCAGTACTTC.